This T cell receptor beta chain was sequenced for a study of naive and memory T cell subsets. The library had UMIs added by 3' ligation of an oligonucleotide to TCR cDNA. Amplification of ligated cDNA took four PCR rounds with SP2 and nested alpha and beta constant primers. TCRdb analysed the 5' RACE reads with MiXCR anew, one entry per CDR3 protein. The data contain about 59,000 distinct CDR3 sequences, 6.5% to 9% of them singletons. This TCR was sampled from a female donor in good health.

CDR3: CSVDAEGTYEQYF. The DNA for the CDR3 is TGCAGCGTTGATGCGGAGGGAACCTACGAGCAGTACTTC. This sequence joins TRBV29-1 and TRBJ2-7; tentative D call: TRBD2 (6 bases). CDR3 length: 13 amino acids. V was cut by 3 bases and J by 2 bases, with 11 bases left in between. The germline V gene has CDR1 SQVTM and CDR2 ANQGSEA.